Listed here are 29 T cell receptor beta chains from one sample, sequenced in a study of T-cell memory formation after mild COVID-19. TCRdb independently ran MiXCR on the 5' RACE reads; one entry per CDR3 protein. The sample carries about 14,000 distinct CDR3 sequences, about 21% recorded once. The source material was PBMCs or a T cell subset sorted from them (not recorded which). These receptors originate from an adult woman who had mild COVID-19 (a few samples of this study predate the infection). Cell type and time point are not known.

This clonotype showed up many times. The chain joins TRBV12-3 or TRBV12-4 to TRBJ2-1; D is ambiguous. The CDR3 length is 13 residues. The V end was cut by 3 bases, the J end by 10 bases, with 13 bases between. The CDR3 is CASSFNLLLEQFF. In DNA, the CDR3 is TGTGCCAGCAGTTTCAACCTACTACTAGAGCAGTTCTTC.

This clonotype showed up many times. J is TRBJ2-1 and V is TRBV29-1; TRBD1 matches 10 bases. The V segment lost 5 bases and the J segment 5 bases; nucleotides outside the gene matches: 6. The CDR3 runs 14 residues. Germline-derived CDR1 and CDR2 are SQVTM and ANQGSEA. The CDR3 loop reads CSVPGTGDHNEQFF. CDR3 in DNA: TGCAGCGTTCCCGGGACAGGGGACCACAATGAGCAGTTCTTC.

This clonotype has a count of ten or more. The genes are TRBV12-3 or TRBV12-4 and TRBJ1-2; 8 nucleotides agree with TRBD1. The CDR3 length is 15 residues. Trimming at V came to 5 bases and at J to 4 bases, leaving 9 bases not matched to a gene. This chain's CDR3 is CASSIPTGAFYGYTF. CDR3 in DNA: TGTGCCAGCAGTATCCCGACAGGGGCCTTCTATGGCTACACCTTC.

This clonotype showed up many times. V usage is TRBV5-6 and J usage is TRBJ2-7; 7 positions agree with TRBD2. Germline lookup yields CDR1 SGHDT and CDR2 YYEEEE. The CDR3 is made up of 13 amino acids. V trimming: 1 base; J trimming: 3 bases; junction bases outside the gene matches: 1. The DNA of the CDR3 is TGTGCCAGCAGCTTGTCTAGCGGCTACGAGCAGTACTTC. This gives the protein CASSLSSGYEQYF. Full variable domain (remainder filled in from reference TRBV5-6 and TRBJ2-7): DAGVTQSPTHLIKTRGQQVTLRCSPKSGHDTVSWYQQALGQGPQFIFQYYEEEERQRGNFPDRFSGHQFPNYSSELNVNALLLGDSALYLCASSLSSGYEQYFGPGTRLTVT.

This clonotype occurred many times. CDR3 DNA sequence: TGTGCCAGCAGTTATCAGGGGGCCGTCTATGGCTACACCTTC. Translating gives CASSYQGAVYGYTF. The chain joins TRBV27 to TRBJ1-2; 8 nucleotides line up with TRBD1. V lost 4 bases and J lost 4; bases outside the gene matches: 5. This CDR3 is 14 amino acids long. Germline V gene data show CDR1 as MNHEY and CDR2 as SMNVEV (reference sequence).

This clonotype showed up many times. The genes are TRBV11-2 and TRBJ2-1; 7 nucleotides align to TRBD2. Germline V lookup: CDR1 SGHAT, CDR2 FQNNGV. V gave up 5 bases and J gave up 5 bases; unmatched junction bases: 9. The CDR3 totals 15 residues. The CDR3 here is CASSPFFSGNNEQFF. CDR3 sequence (DNA): TGTGCCAGCAGCCCTTTTTTCAGCGGGAACAATGAGCAGTTCTTC.

In this sample, this clonotype turned up many times. This chain uses TRBV6-2 or TRBV6-3 with TRBJ2-7, with D perhaps matching TRBD2 (6 bases). Germline CDR1 reads MNHEY; CDR2 reads SVGEGT. There are 13 residues in the CDR3. The ends were cut back, 10 bases at V and 2 bases at J, with 15 bases in the middle. The DNA for the CDR3 is TGTGCCACCAGACTAGGAAGAACCTACGAGCAGTACTTC. Amino acids: CATRLGRTYEQYF.

This clonotype was observed at least ten times. The chain joins TRBV7-9 to TRBJ2-1; 8 nucleotides align to TRBD2. V lost 1 base and J lost 9; bases outside the gene matches: 11. Germline V gives CDR1 SEHNR, CDR2 FQNEAQ (reference sequence). The CDR3 has 16 amino acids. CDR3 region: CASSLDPGGPSGEQFF. The CDR3 DNA sequence: TGTGCCAGCAGCTTAGATCCGGGAGGGCCCTCGGGTGAGCAGTTCTTC.

This clonotype was seen repeatedly, ten times or more. The chain carries TRBV6-1 and TRBJ1-1; the D gene is possibly TRBD1 (5 bases). The CDR3 runs to 15 residues. Trimming pared 4 bases from V and 3 bases from J, leaving 15 bases between. The germline CDR1 and CDR2 sequences are MNHNS and SASEGT. CDR3 sequence: CASSVSRDLHTEAFF. CDR3 coding DNA: TGTGCCAGCAGTGTAAGCAGGGACCTACACACTGAAGCTTTCTTT.

Ten or more counts support this clonotype. The CDR3 coding sequence is TGTGCCAGCAGCTTATTCGATGCAATGGAGACCCAGTACTTC. It is translated as CASSLFDAMETQYF. The V call is TRBV7-9, the J call TRBJ2-5; no definite D call. The V gene lost 2 bases and the J gene lost 5 bases, with 12 bases spanning the gap. Germline values: CDR1 SEHNR, CDR2 FQNEAQ (reference sequence). The CDR3 extends over 14 amino acids.

V gene TRBV12-3 or TRBV12-4 combines with J gene TRBJ1-1, with D possibly being TRBD1 (5 bases). Trimming took off 2 bases at V and 0 bases at J, with 10 bases between the two ends. CDR3 size: 15 residues. The CDR3 region is CASSLQGGLNTEAFF. The CDR3 bases are TGTGCCAGCAGTTTACAGGGAGGGTTGAACACTGAAGCTTTCTTT.

This clonotype has a count of ten or more. The V gene is TRBV6-2 or TRBV6-3, the J gene TRBJ2-7; possibly TRBD2 for D (5 bases). The CDR3 contains 13 residues. Per germline, CDR1 MNHEY and CDR2 SVGEGT. V lost 0 bases and J 12 bases, leaving 15 bases between the germline ends. Here the CDR3 reads CASSYSLDLEWYF. In DNA, the CDR3 is TGTGCCAGCAGTTACTCGCTGGACTTGGAATGGTACTTC.

The V call is TRBV6-5, the J call TRBJ2-3; D perhaps matches TRBD1 (6 bases). Germline V gene data show CDR1 as MNHEY and CDR2 as SVGAGI. This CDR3 contains 16 residues. Trimming removed 5 bases at V and 4 bases at J, with 19 bases between. CDR3 amino acids: CASSRPDRFGPDTQYF. CDR3 DNA sequence: TGTGCCAGCAGTCGACCCGACAGGTTCGGCCCAGATACGCAGTATTTT.

By share, this clonotype ranks as medium-sized. The rearrangement uses TRBV5-1 and TRBJ1-1; 8 bases line up with TRBD1. CDR1 is SGHRS and CDR2 is YFSETQ in the germline V gene. V lost 4 bases and J lost 1; bases outside the gene matches: 6. This CDR3 comprises 15 residues. The CDR3 loop reads CASSGWTGRNTEAFF. In DNA, the CDR3 is TGCGCCAGCAGCGGATGGACAGGGAGGAACACTGAAGCTTTCTTT.

This sequence joins TRBV2 and TRBJ2-3; D may be TRBD1 (5 bases). CDR3 length: 16 amino acids. The V gene lost 4 bases and the J gene lost 1 base, with 15 bases spanning the gap. Per the germline V gene, CDR1 is SNHLY and CDR2 is FYNNEI. The chain's CDR3 is CASSARGTGGTDTQYF. For the CDR3, the DNA is TGTGCCAGCAGTGCAAGGGGAACGGGTGGCACAGATACGCAGTATTTT.

This clonotype was seen at least ten times. The chain employs TRBV4-1 and TRBJ2-7; 8 nucleotides line up with TRBD1. Trimming took 0 bases from V and 0 from J; bases not matched to a gene: 25. The CDR3 has 23 residues. Per the germline V gene, CDR1 is MGHRA and CDR2 is YSYEKL. CDR3 sequence (DNA): TGCGCCAGCAGCCAAGAGCCCCCGGGGTATGTGGGAATTGAGACAGGGGACTCCTACGAGCAGTACTTC. This codes for CASSQEPPGYVGIETGDSYEQYF.

This clonotype was counted at least ten times. J is TRBJ2-2 and V is TRBV4-1, with TRBD1 matching over 7 bases. This CDR3 spans 16 amino acids. The J segment lost 0 bases and the V segment lost 5 bases, leaving 6 bases of the junction unmatched. Germline-derived CDR1 and CDR2 are MGHRA and YSYEKL. CDR3 residues: CASSGIGTANTGELFF. The CDR3 nucleotides are TGCGCCAGCAGCGGGATAGGGACAGCGAACACCGGGGAGCTGTTTTTT.

This clonotype was detected many times. The chain joins TRBV12-3 or TRBV12-4 to TRBJ2-5, with D hard to call. This CDR3 has 14 amino acids. V lost 5 bases and J lost 1, with 11 bases in between. The CDR3 here is CASSPTVLQETQYF. CDR3 coding DNA: TGTGCCAGCAGTCCCACTGTACTCCAAGAGACCCAGTACTTC.

This clonotype was recorded at least ten times. The chain uses TRBV5-6 and TRBJ1-1; TRBD1 matches at 9 bases. Germline CDR1 and CDR2: SGHDT and YYEEEE. The CDR3 runs to 13 residues. V gave up 0 bases and J gave up 7 bases; unmatched junction bases: 1. The CDR3, as DNA: TGTGCCAGCAGCTTGGGACAGGGGGATGAAGCTTTCTTT. Protein: CASSLGQGDEAFF.

This clonotype was seen ten or more times. The chain employs TRBV5-4 and TRBJ2-2; no reliable D call. The V gene's germline CDR1 is SGHNT and CDR2 YYREEE (reference sequence). V dropped 2 bases and J dropped 6 bases, with 14 bases sitting between them. This CDR3 region has 15 residues. The CDR3: CASSFSVGASGELFF. The CDR3 DNA is TGTGCCAGCAGCTTCTCGGTAGGCGCGTCCGGGGAGCTGTTTTTT.

This clonotype was recorded many times. The rearrangement uses TRBV4-1 and TRBJ1-5, with D unclear. This CDR3 contains 17 residues. CDR1 and CDR2 (germline): MGHRA, YSYEKL. Between the trimmed V and J ends, which lost 0 bases and 0 bases, there was a span of 12 bases. CDR3 amino acids: CASSQDKSLVSNQPQHF. DNA of the CDR3: TGCGCCAGCAGCCAAGATAAATCCCTAGTTAGCAATCAGCCCCAGCATTTT.

In its sample, this clonotype was seen many times. This chain joins TRBV7-8 and TRBJ2-7; 7 bases align to TRBD2. CDR3 length: 15 residues. Per germline, CDR1 SGHVS and CDR2 FQNEAQ. Germline trimming cut 1 base from V and 1 base from J; bases unmatched to any gene: 4. The CDR3 region is CASSLGTRASYEQYF. CDR3 sequence (DNA): TGTGCCAGCAGCTTAGGGACTAGAGCATCCTACGAGCAGTACTTC.

This chain links TRBV5-6 with TRBJ2-3; D remains ambiguous. The CDR3 has 15 residues. Germline V gene sequence: CDR1 SGHDT, CDR2 YYEEEE. V was cut by 2 bases and J by 2 bases, with 12 bases left in between. The CDR3 here is CASSLSLRSTDTQYF. As DNA, the CDR3 is TGTGCCAGCAGCTTATCTCTGAGGTCCACAGATACGCAGTATTTT. Supplemented by reference TRBV5-6 and TRBJ2-3, the full variable domain reads DAGVTQSPTHLIKTRGQQVTLRCSPKSGHDTVSWYQQALGQGPQFIFQYYEEEERQRGNFPDRFSGHQFPNYSSELNVNALLLGDSALYLCASSLSLRSTDTQYFGPGTRLTVL.

This clonotype showed up many times. The V call is TRBV13, the J call TRBJ2-1, with TRBD1 matching over 7 bases. The germline V gene encodes CDR1 PRHDT and CDR2 FYEKMQ (reference sequence). The CDR3 is made up of 15 amino acids. V gave up 1 base and J gave up 7 bases; unmatched junction bases: 7. DNA for the CDR3: TGTGCCAGCAGCTTAGCAGGGGGTGCGCGGAATGAGCAGTTCTTC. Protein sequence: CASSLAGGARNEQFF.

This clonotype was recorded at least ten times. The V gene is TRBV9, the J gene TRBJ2-1; D is perhaps TRBD2 (6 bases). The germline V and J ends were trimmed by 2 bases and 8 bases, with 20 bases remaining between them. Per the germline V gene, CDR1 is SGDLS and CDR2 is YYNGEE. The CDR3 totals 16 residues. The CDR3 is CASSVTGLIREDEQFF. CDR3 DNA: TGTGCCAGCAGCGTTACGGGACTCATTCGTGAAGATGAGCAGTTCTTC. The variable domain in full, completed from reference TRBV9 and TRBJ2-1, reads DSGVTQTPKHLITATGQRVTLRCSPRSGDLSVYWYQQSLDQGLQFLIQYYNGEERAKGNILERFSAQQFPDLHSELNLSSLELGDSALYFCASSVTGLIREDEQFFGPGTRLTVL.

This clonotype was seen at least ten times. The rearrangement joins TRBV29-1 to TRBJ2-2; 7 bases align to TRBD1. V was clipped by 6 bases and J by 5 bases; unmatched bases: 12. This CDR3 contains 15 residues. Germline CDR1 and CDR2: SQVTM and ANQGSEA. The CDR3 bases are TGCAGCGTCGTTAGGAGAGGGGGCCAGACCGGGGAGCTGTTTTTT. It encodes CSVVRRGGQTGELFF.

The chain combines TRBV18 with TRBJ1-1, with D unclear. Trimming took off 0 bases at V and 1 base at J, with 15 bases between the two ends. CDR1 KGHSH and CDR2 LQKENI come from the germline V gene. CDR3 length: 17 residues. The CDR3, as DNA: TGTGCCAGCTCACCACCGCGGGGATCGAACGAGAACACTGAAGCTTTCTTT. It is translated as CASSPPRGSNENTEAFF.

At least ten counts were recorded for this clonotype. V gene TRBV12-3 or TRBV12-4 combines with J gene TRBJ2-5; D may be TRBD1 (5 bases). V dropped 1 base and J dropped 5 bases, with 11 bases sitting between them. The CDR3 is 14 amino acids. CDR3 amino acids: CASSLDRLSETQYF. DNA of the CDR3: TGTGCCAGCAGTTTAGACAGGCTGTCGGAGACCCAGTACTTC.

This clonotype was seen repeatedly, ten times or more. The chain is built from TRBV7-9 and TRBJ1-2, with TRBD1 matching 11 bases. CDR3 length: 15 residues. Germline V gene lookup returns CDR1 SEHNR and CDR2 FQNEAQ (reference sequence). J gave up 6 bases and V 0 bases, and 3 bases lay outside the gene matches. The DNA of the CDR3 is TGTGCCAGCAGCTTAGCGCCGGGACAGGGGGATGGCTACACCTTC. Protein product: CASSLAPGQGDGYTF.